This passage covers 24 T cell receptor beta chains from one sample sequenced in a study of cytomegalovirus exposure and HLA in healthy donors. The PCR was carried out with 60 Vbeta primers and 13 Jbeta primers. The table came from immunoSEQ multiplex PCR; TCRdb's copy has only in-frame clones and leaves some out. The sample includes more than 150,000 clones, about 80% of them seen just once. Sequencing was carried out using PBMCs. These receptors originate from a woman aged 30 to 39 in good health and CMV-seronegative.

The chain combines TRBV5-1 with TRBJ2-2, with 7 bases fitting TRBD2. The germline CDR1 and CDR2 sequences are SGHRS and YFSETQ. The J segment lost 6 bases and the V segment lost 4 bases, leaving 21 bases of the junction unmatched. There are 19 residues in the CDR3. CDR3 sequence reads: CASSLAIGPGLGIAGELFF. The CDR3, as DNA: TGCGCCAGCAGCCTTGCTATTGGACCAGGACTAGGGATAGCCGGGGAGCTGTTTTTT.

The chain employs TRBV7-8 and TRBJ2-3; TRBD2 aligns across 10 bases. Germline CDR1 is SGHVS and CDR2 is FQNEAQ. The CDR3 contains 16 residues. After removal of 5 bases from V and 2 bases from J, the junction contained 7 bases not matched to a gene. This CDR3 reads CASSVTSGVPTDTQYF. In DNA form, the CDR3 reads TGTGCCAGCAGCGTTACTAGCGGGGTACCCACAGATACGCAGTATTTT.

This clone was recorded a few times. V and J are TRBV18 and TRBJ2-3; D gene uncertain. Trimming took 2 bases from V and 4 from J, leaving 7 bases between them. The CDR3 is 13 residues long. CDR1 KGHSH and CDR2 LQKENI come from the germline V gene. CDR3 sequence: CASSPNPADTQYF. CDR3 in DNA: TGTGCCAGCTCACCAAATCCTGCAGATACGCAGTATTTT.

V is TRBV2 and J is TRBJ2-7; the D gene is possibly TRBD2 (6 bases). Germline CDR1 and CDR2: SNHLY and FYNNEI. This CDR3 has 13 residues. The V end was cut by 11 bases, the J end by 1 base, with 15 bases between. CDR3: CAGTGGLSYEQYF. CDR3 DNA sequence: TGTGCCGGCACCGGGGGTCTGTCCTACGAGCAGTACTTC.

This chain uses TRBV6-1 with TRBJ2-2; TRBD2 matches at 10 bases. This CDR3 has 18 residues. Germline V CDR1 and CDR2: MNHNS, SASEGT. Trimming cost V 3 bases and J 7 bases; bases outside gene matches: 14. For the CDR3, the DNA is TGTGCCAGCAGTGACATCCCAGCGGGGGGGCTCACAGGCGGGGAGCTGTTTTTT. Encoded protein: CASSDIPAGGLTGGELFF.

The V and J genes are TRBV15 and TRBJ2-7, with 13 positions matching TRBD2. The trim removed 5 bases at V and 6 bases at J, leaving 10 bases unmatched. CDR1 and CDR2 (germline): LNHNV, YYDKDF (reference sequence). The CDR3 totals 16 residues. The CDR3 nucleotides are TGTGCCACCAGCGGGGGTAGGACTAGCGGGGGCTCCGAGCAGTACTTC. This sequence encodes CATSGGRTSGGSEQYF.

This chain links TRBV25-1 with TRBJ1-1, with D perhaps TRBD1 (6 bases). With 5 bases removed from V and 7 bases from J, the gap between germline ends came to 14 bases. This CDR3 spans 13 amino acids. Germline V gene sequence: CDR1 MGHDK, CDR2 SYGVNS. Here the CDR3 DNA reads TGTGCCAGCAGTAATTGGGGGCCACTTGAAGCTTTCTTT. Translated, it gives CASSNWGPLEAFF. Filled out from reference TRBV25-1 and TRBJ1-1, the complete variable domain reads EADIYQTPRYLVIGTGKKITLECSQTMGHDKMYWYQQDPGMELHLIHYSYGVNSTEKGDLSSESTVSRIRTEHFPLTLESARPSHTSQYLCASSNWGPLEAFFGQGTRLTVV.

This rearrangement joins TRBV5-1 to TRBJ2-5; TRBD2 agrees at 10 bases. The CDR3 runs to 17 residues. Trimming at V came to 5 bases and at J to 0 bases, leaving 10 bases not matched to a gene. The germline CDR1 and CDR2 sequences are SGHRS and YFSETQ. In DNA form, the CDR3 reads TGCGCCAGCAGGGTCGGGGCTAGCGGGGGTTACCAAGAGACCCAGTACTTC. The encoded protein is CASRVGASGGYQETQYF.

The CDR3 spells CSVFFEYGYTF. The CDR3 coding sequence is TGCAGCGTTTTTTTTGAGTATGGCTACACCTTC. This chain connects TRBV29-1 to TRBJ1-2, with D unresolved. The length of the CDR3 is 11 residues. Germline CDR1 SQVTM, CDR2 ANQGSEA. V was shortened by 5 bases and J by 5 bases, with 9 bases between the two germline ends.

The chain links TRBV6-5 to TRBJ2-3; TRBD2 is a possible D gene (5 bases). Germline values: CDR1 MNHEY, CDR2 SVGAGI. Trimming removed 6 bases from V and 0 bases from J, with 10 bases in between. The CDR3 runs 14 residues. The CDR3 DNA sequence: TGTGCCAGCAGAAACGGGGTTAGCACAGATACGCAGTATTTT. Protein sequence: CASRNGVSTDTQYF.

This sequence joins TRBV15 and TRBJ1-1, with a tentative D call TRBD1 (6 bases). This CDR3 is 15 amino acids long. With 1 base removed from V and 4 bases from J, the gap between germline ends came to 13 bases. Looked up from germline, CDR1 is LNHNV and CDR2 is YYDKDF (reference sequence). The CDR3 DNA reads as TGTGCCACCAGCAGAGCGGGCAGGGGAGCCACTGAAGCTTTCTTT. Its translation: CATSRAGRGATEAFF.

V usage is TRBV10-2 and J usage is TRBJ2-1, with TRBD2 as a possible D gene (5 bases). Per the germline V gene, CDR1 is WSHSY and CDR2 is SAAADI. Trimming pared 2 bases from V and 8 bases from J, leaving 10 bases between. There are 13 residues in the CDR3. CDR3 bases: TGCGCCAGCAGTGAGGTGGGTAGCGATGAGCAGTTCTTC. This codes for CASSEVGSDEQFF.

The chain has TRBV10-3 and TRBJ1-1, with 7 bases lining up with TRBD1. From germline, CDR1 is ENHRY and CDR2 SYGVKD. V trimming: 6 bases; J trimming: 1 base; junction bases outside the gene matches: 14. This CDR3 is 17 amino acids long. CDR3: CAIRPTGAGGENTEAFF. CDR3 coding DNA: TGTGCCATCAGACCTACAGGGGCCGGCGGAGAGAACACTGAAGCTTTCTTT.

This clone has more than one count but fewer than ten. The chain combines TRBV19 with TRBJ2-6; tentative D call: TRBD1 (5 bases). The V gene's germline CDR1 is LNHDA and CDR2 SQIVND (reference sequence). The CDR3 covers 18 residues. The V and J ends lost 5 bases and 2 bases respectively, with 19 bases between them. In DNA, the CDR3 is TGTGCCAGTAGTTCATATTCGGGCAGGGTCACTGGGGCCAACGTCCTGACTTTC. Translated, it gives CASSSYSGRVTGANVLTF.

The chain employs TRBV30 and TRBJ1-4; 8 bases are a match to TRBD1. V lost 2 bases and J lost 13; bases outside the gene matches: 6. Germline CDR1 and CDR2: GTSNPN and SVGIG (reference sequence). The CDR3 is made up of 12 amino acids. The CDR3 here is CAWSPTGAGLFF. The CDR3 DNA follows: TGTGCCTGGAGTCCGACAGGGGCGGGACTGTTTTTT.

The DNA for the CDR3 is TGTGCCAGCAGCTCAGACCAAGAGACCCAGTACTTC. This encodes CASSSDQETQYF. The chain joins TRBV9 to TRBJ2-5, with D hard to call. V lost 4 bases, J lost 0 bases, and 4 bases lay in between. Germline CDR1 is SGDLS and CDR2 is YYNGEE. This CDR3 region has 12 residues.

The chain joins TRBV10-1 to TRBJ1-1; 11 nucleotides agree with TRBD1. V lost 6 bases to trimming and J lost 2 bases; unmatched junction nucleotides: 5. Germline CDR1 and CDR2: WNHNN and SYGVQD (reference sequence). This CDR3 contains 15 residues. CDR3 loop: CASRPGQGANTEAFF. The CDR3 DNA is TGCGCCAGCAGACCTGGACAGGGGGCCAACACTGAAGCTTTCTTT.

J is TRBJ1-5 and V is TRBV11-2, with D possibly matching TRBD1 (5 bases). This CDR3 is 16 amino acids long. V was pared by 7 bases and J by 3 bases, with 19 bases between. CDR1 SGHAT and CDR2 FQNNGV come from the germline V gene. The CDR3 here is CASTRLGGKYNQPQHF. The CDR3 DNA reads as TGTGCCAGCACCCGATTGGGGGGAAAATACAATCAGCCCCAGCATTTT.

The chain recombines TRBV6-5 with TRBJ1-4; no firm D call. There are 15 residues in the CDR3. Germline loops: CDR1 MNHEY, CDR2 SVGAGI. The V end lost 5 bases, the J end lost 7 bases, and 17 bases lay between the germline ends. CDR3 sequence: CASSPTRTFLEKLFF. CDR3 bases: TGTGCCAGCAGTCCCACAAGAACCTTCCTTGAAAAACTGTTTTTT.

This chain uses TRBV10-1 with TRBJ2-1; 9 bases line up with TRBD1. The CDR3 length is 15 residues. V shed 2 bases and J 7 bases; nucleotides not matched to a gene: 6. The germline CDR1 and CDR2 sequences are WNHNN and SYGVQD (reference sequence). The CDR3 region is CASSEVGQGYNEQFF. In nucleotides, the CDR3 is TGCGCCAGCAGTGAGGTTGGACAGGGGTATAATGAGCAGTTCTTC.

The chain carries TRBV7-2 and TRBJ1-2, with TRBD1 as a possible D gene (6 bases). Trimming took 5 bases from V and 0 from J, leaving 13 bases between them. The CDR3 sequence is 15 residues long. Germline V lookup: CDR1 SGHTA, CDR2 FQGNSA. CDR3: CASSQQGRANYGYTF. CDR3 bases: TGTGCCAGCAGCCAACAGGGCCGAGCTAACTATGGCTACACCTTC.

This sequence joins TRBV9 and TRBJ1-6; D is unresolved. CDR1 and CDR2 (germline): SGDLS, YYNGEE. There are 14 residues in the CDR3. Trimming pared 0 bases from V and 4 bases from J, leaving 5 bases between. The CDR3 here is CASSVAQYNSPLHF. The CDR3 region has the DNA TGTGCCAGCAGCGTAGCGCAGTATAATTCACCCCTCCACTTT.

CDR3 in DNA: TGCGCCAGCATTATAACGGGGGATCAGCCCCAGCATTTT. It specifies CASIITGDQPQHF. This chain connects TRBV23-1 to TRBJ1-5, with a tentative D call TRBD1 (5 bases). TRBV23-1 is an open reading frame, and its role is uncertain. The CDR3 length is 13 residues. The germline V and J ends were trimmed by 7 bases and 5 bases, with 12 bases remaining between them.

V and J are TRBV29-1 and TRBJ1-1, with TRBD1 matching over 7 bases. V was clipped by 1 base and J by 7 bases; unmatched bases: 3. CDR3 length equals 12 residues. Germline V gene lookup returns CDR1 SQVTM and CDR2 ANQGSEA. The DNA of the CDR3 is TGCAGCGTTGAAGGACAGGGAATTGAAGCTTTCTTT. Its translation is CSVEGQGIEAFF.